The rows below give T cell receptor beta chains drawn from one sample of a study of T cells in narcolepsy. The method was immunoSEQ multiplex PCR; TCRdb's version includes in-frame clones alone and lacks a portion of them. The data hold roughly 27,000 clones, with around nine tenths observed a single time. Source material: CD45RA- memory CD4+ T cells from PBMCs. Receptors were obtained from a human donor with narcolepsy. CDR3s include the opening cysteine and the closing phenylalanine or tryptophan. D genes are given only for firm matches. Clone size is given for some rows only: seen once, a few or many times, or a class if the clone is expanded.

J gene	V gene	clone size	D gene	CDR3 DNA	CDR3 protein
TRBJ2-7	TRBV18	once	TRBD2	TGTGCCAGCTCAGCCCGGGGTAGCGGGGGACAAATCTCCTACGAGCAGTACTTC	CASSARGSGGQISYEQYF
TRBJ1-2	TRBV6-5	NA	NA	TGTGCCAGCAGTTACTCTCAGCTCTATGGCTACACCTTC	CASSYSQLYGYTF
TRBJ2-5	TRBV5-1	NA	TRBD2	TGCGCCAGCAGCTTGGAATCGAGCGGGGGAAGAGAGACCCAGTACTTC	CASSLESSGGRETQYF
TRBJ1-6	TRBV9	NA	NA	TGCGCCAGCAGCGTAGGAAGGGATTCACCCCTCCACTTT	CASSVGRDSPLHF
TRBJ2-5	TRBV9	NA	NA	TGTGCCAGCAGCCCAGGGGCACGAGAGACCCAGTACTTC	CASSPGARETQYF
TRBJ1-2	TRBV5-1	NA	NA	TGCGCCAGCAGTTCGGGGGGCGACTATGGCTACACCTTC	CASSSGGDYGYTF
TRBJ2-7	TRBV19	NA	TRBD1	TGTGCCAGTAGTGGCCGGGACAGGGAATACGAGCAGTACTTC	CASSGRDREYEQYF
TRBJ1-2	TRBV6-1	NA	NA	TGTGCCAGCAGCCTTACAGGACTCGGGGGCTATGGCTACACCTTC	CASSLTGLGGYGYTF
TRBJ2-3	TRBV7-7	NA	TRBD2	TGTGCCAGCAGCTTAGGGCTAGCGGCCACAGATACGCAGTATTTT	CASSLGLAATDTQYF
TRBJ2-7	TRBV7-2	NA	NA	TGTGCCAGCAGCTTAGCGGCCAGGGGTATAAGCGAGCAGTACTTC	CASSLAARGISEQYF
TRBJ2-3	TRBV9	NA	NA	TGTGCCAGCAGCTCCTCAGGTGGGGGGACCAGCACAGATACGCAGTATTTT	CASSSSGGGTSTDTQYF
TRBJ1-5	TRBV7-2	NA	NA	TGTGCCAGCAGCAGCCAAGGGAATCAGCCCCAGCATTTT	CASSSQGNQPQHF
TRBJ2-2	TRBV5-4	once	NA	TGTGCCAGCAGCTTGGCTAGGGGTGACACCGGGGAGCTGTTTTTT	CASSLARGDTGELFF
TRBJ1-1	TRBV6-5	NA	NA	TGTGCCAGCAGTTACTCGTACAGGTTGAACACTGAAGCTTTCTTT	CASSYSYRLNTEAFF
TRBJ2-7	TRBV5-4	once	NA	TGTGCCAGCAGTTCATCCCGGGTTAGGAGCTCCTACGAGCAGTACTTC	CASSSSRVRSSYEQYF
TRBJ1-1	TRBV29-1	NA	NA	TGCAGCGTCTCTCCCGGGTCCCGGATCACTGAAGCTTTCTTT	CSVSPGSRITEAFF
TRBJ2-7	TRBV21-1	NA	NA	TGTGCCAGCAGCATAAAGGAAGACAGGGGGTACGAGCAGTACTTC	CASSIKEDRGYEQYF
TRBJ1-2	TRBV14	NA	NA	TGTGCCAGCAGCCACGGACCGACCTATGGCTACACCTTC	CASSHGPTYGYTF
TRBJ2-1	TRBV28	NA	NA	TGTGCCAGCACCCCCCCTTCCTACAATGAGCAGTTCTTC	CASTPPSYNEQFF
TRBJ1-6	TRBV10-1	NA	NA	TGCGCCAGCAGTGAGTCGCTAGATTCACCCCTCCACTTT	CASSESLDSPLHF
TRBJ2-1	TRBV7-9	NA	NA	TGTGCCAGCAGCCACTCGGTGGGGGATGAGCAGTTCTTC	CASSHSVGDEQFF
TRBJ2-5	TRBV4-2	NA	TRBD2	TGTGCCAGCAGCCAAGATGGGGGAGCGGGGCAGAAGACCCAGTACTTC	CASSQDGGAGQKTQYF
TRBJ1-1	TRBV5-1	NA	TRBD1	TGCGCCAGCAGGGACGGACAGGTCGAGGCTGAAGCTTTCTTT	CASRDGQVEAEAFF
TRBJ2-5	TRBV6-5	NA	TRBD2	TGTGCCAGCAGTTACAAGGGCGGGGGGGCATTAAAGACCCAGTACTTC	CASSYKGGGALKTQYF
TRBJ1-1	TRBV5-4	NA	TRBD1	TGTGCCAGCAGCTCCAAGACAGGGTTGGGCACTGAAGCTTTCTTT	CASSSKTGLGTEAFF
TRBJ1-3	TRBV4-1	NA	NA	TGCGCCAGCAGCCAAGACCCCTGGACGGCAAACTCTGGAAACACCATATATTTT	CASSQDPWTANSGNTIYF
TRBJ2-3	TRBV2	NA	NA	TGTGCCAGCAGTGATCCGCCCGCCCCGGCGCAGTATTTT	CASSDPPAPAQYF
TRBJ1-1	TRBV29-1	few	NA	TGCAGCGTGTCTGGGGCCATACTCTTTGGGGGGTCTGAAAAAGCTTTCTTT	CSVSGAILFGGSEKAFF
TRBJ2-3	TRBV27	NA	NA	TGTGCCAGCAGTTTTCGCTATCCCTACACAGATACGCAGTATTTT	CASSFRYPYTDTQYF
TRBJ1-4	TRBV18	NA	NA	TGTGCCAGCCTCCGGGTCCCTTTCCCCACTAATGAAAAACTGTTTTTT	CASLRVPFPTNEKLFF
TRBJ2-1	TRBV7-6	NA	NA	TGTGCCAGCAGCTCAGTGGGGCAGGCCTACAATGAGCAGTTCTTC	CASSSVGQAYNEQFF
TRBJ2-3	TRBV7-6	once	NA	TGTGCCAGCAGCTTAGTCACGGTGGATACGCAGTATTTT	CASSLVTVDTQYF
TRBJ2-1	TRBV6-5	NA	NA	TGTGCCAGCAGCCAAAACGGGGTTTACAATGAGCAGTTCTTC	CASSQNGVYNEQFF
TRBJ1-2	TRBV6-1	NA	TRBD1	TGTGCCAGCAGTGAAGCGGACAGGGTACGAGACTACACCTTC	CASSEADRVRDYTF
TRBJ2-2	TRBV10-3	NA	TRBD1	TGTGCCATCAGCCGCCCACCTCGGACAGGGGCCTTCACACCCGGGGAGCTGTTTTTT	CAISRPPRTGAFTPGELFF
TRBJ2-1	TRBV20-1	NA	NA	TGCAGTGCTAAACGGGGCGATGAGCAGTTCTTC	CSAKRGDEQFF
TRBJ2-1	TRBV11-2	NA	NA	TGTGCCAGCAGCTCAGGACAGAGGATTCACAATGAGCAGTTCTTC	CASSSGQRIHNEQFF
TRBJ1-5	TRBV27	NA	TRBD1	TGTGCCAGCAGGCCCAGGACAGGGTGGGGCAATCAGCCCCAGCATTTT	CASRPRTGWGNQPQHF
TRBJ1-1	TRBV5-5	NA	TRBD1	TGTGCCAGCAGCTGGGGACAGGGCAACACTGAAGCTTTCTTT	CASSWGQGNTEAFF
TRBJ2-5	TRBV4-2	NA	TRBD2	TGTGCCAGCAGCCAAGGAACTAGCGGACAAGAGACCCAGTACTTC	CASSQGTSGQETQYF